This is a list of T cell receptor beta chains from one sample in a study of blood T cell repertoires in COVID-19. Only in-frame clones appear in the TCRdb table, and some are missing; sequencing was by immunoSEQ multiplex PCR. The table includes 85,000 to 130,000 clones, 82% detected once. What was sequenced was peripheral blood. These receptors were collected from a man in his sixties with acute or convalescent COVID-19. The CDR3 runs from the conserved cysteine through the conserved F or W. Each record gives: V gene, clone size, J gene, D gene, CDR3 DNA, CDR3 protein. D genes are given only for firm matches. Not every row has a clone size; where given, it reads once, few, many or a size class.

>TRBV10-3|.|TRBJ1-2|.
TGTGCCATCAGTGAGCTTTTGCAGGGGACGAGCGGCTACACCTTC
CAISELLQGTSGYTF
>TRBV5-1|.|TRBJ2-1|TRBD2
TGCGCCAGCAGCTACGAATGGGCGGGGGGAATTTACAATGAGCAGTTCTTC
CASSYEWAGGIYNEQFF
>TRBV7-2|.|TRBJ2-2|.
TGTGCCAGCAGCTTCGGGATAGCTGGGGAGCTGTTTTTT
CASSFGIAGELFF
>TRBV4-1|.|TRBJ1-4|TRBD1
TGCGCCAGCAGCCAAAAAGACAGGGAAGAAAAACTGTTTTTT
CASSQKDREEKLFF
>TRBV11-3|.|TRBJ1-1|.
TGTGCCAGCAGCCCTCCCTCGCCGCAATTACTTAACACTGAAGCTTTCTTT
CASSPPSPQLLNTEAFF
>TRBV4-1|.|TRBJ1-2|TRBD1
TGCGCCAGCAGCCAAGGGACAGGGGTTAGCTATGGCTACACCTTC
CASSQGTGVSYGYTF
>TRBV7-3|.|TRBJ2-1|.
TGTGCCAGCAGCTTAATTAGGGGTTTGGAAAATGAGCAGTTCTTC
CASSLIRGLENEQFF
>TRBV18|.|TRBJ2-3|.
TGTGCCAGCTCACCACCGGAGGCGGTAACGCAGTATTTT
CASSPPEAVTQYF
>TRBV11-2|once|TRBJ2-1|TRBD2
TGTGCCAGCAGACCGACTAGCGGGAGATACAATGAGCAGTTCTTC
CASRPTSGRYNEQFF
>TRBV5-1|.|TRBJ1-6|.
TGCGCCAGCAGCTTAGGGGGAAGCTCCTATAATTCACCCCTCCACTTT
CASSLGGSSYNSPLHF
>TRBV18|.|TRBJ2-2|.
TGTGCCAGCTCAAGACAGACCGGGGAGCTGTTTTTT
CASSRQTGELFF
>TRBV24-1|.|TRBJ2-3|TRBD1
TGTGCCACCAGTGATTGGGCCAGGGGGCAAGATACGCAGTATTTT
CATSDWARGQDTQYF
>TRBV30|.|TRBJ1-2|.
TGTGCCTGGAGTTGGGCTCCTAACTATGGCTACACCTTC
CAWSWAPNYGYTF
>TRBV9|once|TRBJ2-3|TRBD1
TGTGCCAGCAGCGTACAGGGGGCCTGGAGCACAGATACGCAGTATTTT
CASSVQGAWSTDTQYF
>TRBV15|.|TRBJ2-5|.
TGTGCCACCAGCAGAAGGCGGGGAAACCAAGAGACCCAGTACTTC
CATSRRRGNQETQYF
>TRBV3-1/TRBV3-2|.|TRBJ2-5|.
TGTGCCAGCAGCCCCCCAGAGACGCGGGAGACCCAGTACTTC
CASSPPETRETQYF
>TRBV6-1|few|TRBJ2-7|.
TGTGCCAGCAGTGAAATAGCGCCCAGCTCCTACGAGCAGTACTTC
CASSEIAPSSYEQYF
>TRBV6-2/TRBV6-3|.|TRBJ2-7|.
TGTGCCAGCAGTTACTCGATTACCGACATCTACCCCTACGAGCAGTACTTC
CASSYSITDIYPYEQYF
>TRBV5-1|.|TRBJ2-1|TRBD2
TGCGCCAGCAGCTTCGGACTAGCGGGAGGGCCAGACAATGAGCAGTTCTTC
CASSFGLAGGPDNEQFF
>TRBV5-4|.|TRBJ2-7|TRBD1
TGTGCCAGCAGCTCCGGGACAGGGCTGAACGAGCAGTACTTC
CASSSGTGLNEQYF
>TRBV24-1|few|TRBJ1-5|.
TGTGCCACCAGTGACGCCCAAGGGAGACCGGATCAGCCCCAGCATTTT
CATSDAQGRPDQPQHF
>TRBV5-1|.|TRBJ1-6|TRBD1
TGCGCCAGCAGCGTTCAGGACAGGGGTTCACCCCTCCACTTT
CASSVQDRGSPLHF
>TRBV18|few|TRBJ2-5|.
TGTGCCAGCTCCCCTCCTTCTAAAGCGGAAGAGACCCAGTACTTC
CASSPPSKAEETQYF
>TRBV28|.|TRBJ1-2|TRBD1
TGTGCCAGCAGCCGTACAGGGGGTCAGTCTAACTATGGCTACACCTTC
CASSRTGGQSNYGYTF
>TRBV20-1|.|TRBJ2-3|TRBD2
TGCAGTGCTAGTAAACTAGCGGGGTATGTAGATACGCAGTATTTT
CSASKLAGYVDTQYF
>TRBV10-1|.|TRBJ2-1|TRBD1
TGCGCCAGCAGCGAGGAACAGGGGGCGGCCTACAATGAGCAGTTCTTC
CASSEEQGAAYNEQFF
>TRBV3-1/TRBV3-2|.|TRBJ2-6|TRBD2
TGTGCCAGCACCCATAACCGGGGGGGAACTTACTCTGGGGCCAACGTCCTGACTTTC
CASTHNRGGTYSGANVLTF
>TRBV2|.|TRBJ1-2|TRBD1
TGTGCCAGCAGTGCGCAGGGGGCCCATGGCTACACCTTC
CASSAQGAHGYTF
>TRBV20-1|.|TRBJ2-1|TRBD2
TGCAGTGCTAGTCGGGCTAGCGGGAGTCGGGGCAATGAGCAGTTCTTC
CSASRASGSRGNEQFF
>TRBV5-1|.|TRBJ2-1|TRBD2
TGCGCCAGCAATTCGGGGGGTAACTCCTACAATGAGCAGTTCTTC
CASNSGGNSYNEQFF
>TRBV5-4|.|TRBJ2-3|TRBD2
TGTGCCAGCAGCTCCGGGGGGGCAAGCACAGATACGCAGTATTTT
CASSSGGASTDTQYF
>TRBV7-6|.|TRBJ1-6|.
TGTGCCAGCAGTTCGACCGGGACACAGAATTCACCCCTCCACTTT
CASSSTGTQNSPLHF
>TRBV7-2|.|TRBJ1-2|.
TGTGCCAGCAGCTTAGACTCAGGGGCAAATAACTATGGCTACACCTTC
CASSLDSGANNYGYTF
>TRBV12-5|.|TRBJ2-5|.
TGTGCTAGTGGTTTGGTAGGCGGGGAGACCCAGTACTTC
CASGLVGGETQYF
>TRBV29-1|.|TRBJ2-6|.
TGCAGCTTCAACTCTGGGGCCAACGTCCTGACTTTC
CSFNSGANVLTF
>TRBV2|.|TRBJ1-6|TRBD1
TGTGCCAGCAGTGTAAGGACAGGGAGCGGGGTGGCCCTCCACTTT
CASSVRTGSGVALHF
>TRBV30|.|TRBJ2-7|TRBD1
TGTGCCTCAAGACAGGGGGCTTACGAGCAGTACTTC
CASRQGAYEQYF
>TRBV19|.|TRBJ2-2|TRBD2
TGTGCCAGTAGTGCCCCCAGCGGGAGGGCCACCGGGGAGCTGTTTTTT
CASSAPSGRATGELFF
>TRBV19|.|TRBJ2-7|TRBD1
TGTGCCAGTAGTATAACCACAGGGGTGGGCTACGAGCAGTACTTC
CASSITTGVGYEQYF
>TRBV3-1/TRBV3-2|.|TRBJ1-3|.
TGTGCCAGCAGCCAAGATAGGGGGGGTGGAAACACCATATATTTT
CASSQDRGGGNTIYF
>TRBV5-4|.|TRBJ2-2|TRBD1
TGTGCCAGCAGCTTGGCAACAGGGGGCCCCACCGGGGAGCTGTTTTTT
CASSLATGGPTGELFF
>TRBV18|.|TRBJ1-2|.
TGTGCCAGCTCAACGACCTACATTAAGGCGGCTGGCTACACCTTC
CASSTTYIKAAGYTF
>TRBV18|.|TRBJ2-7|.
TGTGCCAGCTCACCAGCTGCCAGCTCCTACGAGCAGTACTTC
CASSPAASSYEQYF
>TRBV5-1|.|TRBJ2-5|TRBD2
TGCGCCAGCAGCTTTCGTGGGACTAGCGACCAAGAGACCCAGTACTTC
CASSFRGTSDQETQYF
>TRBV28|.|TRBJ2-7|.
TGTGCCAGCAGTTTAGCCGTCCGGTACGAGCAGTACTTC
CASSLAVRYEQYF
>TRBV24-1|.|TRBJ1-1|.
TGTGCCACCAGTGATTCGGGAGGAGGGGACACTGAAGCTTTCTTT
CATSDSGGGDTEAFF
>TRBV7-9|.|TRBJ2-2|TRBD2
TGTGCCAGCAGCTTTACCCAGCGGGGATCCACCGGGGAGCTGTTTTTT
CASSFTQRGSTGELFF
>TRBV21-1|.|TRBJ1-6|.
TGTGCCAGTATGAGAGACAGGGATTCATATAATTCACCCCTCCACTTT
CASMRDRDSYNSPLHF
>TRBV19|.|TRBJ1-5|.
TGTGCCAGTATCAGTGGACAGAGGGGGAATCAGCCCCAGCATTTT
CASISGQRGNQPQHF